These 13 T cell receptor beta chains came from one sample sequenced in a study of Graves' ophthalmopathy and Graves' hyperthyroidism. The authors amplified TCR beta CDR3 regions from RNA transcripts. First-round RT-PCR relied on HTBI primers, and a second-round multiplex PCR came next. TCRdb re-derived calls from the multiplex PCR reads in MiXCR, one entry per CDR3 protein. The sample has about 370,000 distinct CDR3 sequences; around 16% are singletons. Sequencing was performed on peripheral blood. The receptor source for this set is a woman under 30 with Graves' ophthalmopathy.

This clonotype was observed at least ten times. The chain employs TRBV4-2 and TRBJ2-7; D is possibly TRBD1 (5 bases). Per the germline V gene, CDR1 is LGHNA and CDR2 is YNFKEQ. This CDR3 has 13 amino acids. Deletions cut 2 bases from V and 6 bases from J, with 11 bases between. This CDR3 reads CASSQRGPGEQYF. For the CDR3, the DNA is TGTGCCAGCAGCCAAAGGGGTCCCGGCGAGCAGTACTTC.

Ten or more counts support this clonotype. The chain carries TRBV6-5 and TRBJ1-6, with D unclear. This CDR3 spans 15 amino acids. CDR1 and CDR2 from the germline V gene are MNHEY and SVGAGI. Trimming removed 4 bases at V and 6 bases at J, with 13 bases between. In DNA form, the CDR3 reads TGTGCCAGCAGTTCCACCGGTTTTTCTAATTCACCCCTCCACTTT. It encodes CASSSTGFSNSPLHF.

V is TRBV6-2 or TRBV6-3 and J is TRBJ2-7; a weak D match, TRBD2 (6 bases). Germline lookup yields CDR1 MNHEY and CDR2 SVGEGT. This CDR3 comprises 15 residues. V was pared by 5 bases and J by 2 bases, with 16 bases between. CDR3 nucleotide sequence: TGTGCCAGCAGTGATACTAGCAGGGAACCCTACGAGCAGTACTTC. Translating it yields CASSDTSREPYEQYF.

This clonotype was counted at least ten times. This may stem from a read error, because a much larger clone lies one nucleotide away. V is TRBV6-2 or TRBV6-3 and J is TRBJ2-5, with a possible D match to TRBD1 (7 bases). Germline V gives CDR1 MNHEY, CDR2 SVGEGT. Deletions cut 4 bases from V and 9 bases from J, with 21 bases between. The CDR3 length is 15 residues. The CDR3 loop is CASSCEVDRPGAQYF. CDR3 coding DNA: TGTGCCAGCAGTTGCGAGGTGGACAGGCCGGGGGCCCAGTACTTC.

The table lists this clonotype with many counts. V gene TRBV28 combines with J gene TRBJ1-5; D is perhaps TRBD1 (5 bases). Germline loops: CDR1 MDHEN, CDR2 SYDVKM. The CDR3 runs 21 residues. Trimming took 3 bases from V and 6 from J, leaving 33 bases between them. CDR3 in DNA: TGTGCCAGCAGTTTTTCCTCTCGGGGGGAGTCTTATCCGGCGGGTGGTCAGCCCCAGCATTTT. Its translation: CASSFSSRGESYPAGGQPQHF.

There are many counts of this clonotype. CDR3 bases: TGTGCCAGCAAGGGTTGGGGGAACACCGGGGAGCTGTTTTTT. It specifies CASKGWGNTGELFF. The V call is TRBV25-1, the J call TRBJ2-2; no clear D. Germline-derived CDR1 and CDR2 are MGHDK and SYGVNS. Deletions cut 7 bases from V and 1 base from J, with 10 bases between. CDR3 length equals 14 residues.

This clonotype was detected many times. This rearrangement joins TRBV12-3 or TRBV12-4 to TRBJ1-3; D gene unclear. Trimming took off 1 base at V and 0 bases at J, with 10 bases between the two ends. There are 16 residues in the CDR3. The CDR3 here is CASSLEGVFSGNTIYF. The DNA of the CDR3 is TGTGCCAGCAGTTTAGAGGGAGTCTTCTCTGGAAACACCATATATTTT.

V gene TRBV27 combines with J gene TRBJ2-7; 9 nucleotides line up with TRBD1. After removal of 6 bases from V and 3 bases from J, the junction contained 9 bases not matched to a gene. CDR1 is MNHEY and CDR2 is SMNVEV in the germline V gene (reference sequence). The CDR3 totals 15 residues. The CDR3 protein is CASRLPGQGRYEQYF. CDR3 sequence (DNA): TGTGCCAGCAGACTCCCGGGACAGGGACGCTACGAGCAGTACTTC.

The V call is TRBV7-3, the J call TRBJ2-2, with TRBD2 matching 13 bases. Germline trimming cut 5 bases from V and 2 bases from J; bases unmatched to any gene: 8. The length of the CDR3 is 18 residues. Germline assignment: CDR1 SGHTA and CDR2 FQGTGA. The CDR3 is CASSPTRLAGGNTGELFF. The CDR3 DNA reads as TGTGCCAGCAGCCCGACCCGACTAGCGGGAGGTAACACCGGGGAGCTGTTTTTT.

The sample holds many counts of this clonotype. The V gene is TRBV2, the J gene TRBJ2-2, with D tentatively TRBD1 (5 bases). The CDR3 sequence is 13 residues long. CDR1 is SNHLY, CDR2 FYNNEI, per germline. V lost 6 bases, J lost 6 bases, and 11 bases lay in between. In DNA, the CDR3 is TGTGCCAGCAGATCCCAGGGCTCCGGGGAGCTGTTTTTT. This translates into CASRSQGSGELFF.

This clonotype has a count of ten or more. The rearrangement uses TRBV5-4 and TRBJ1-5, with no clear D. Germline CDR1 and CDR2: SGHNT and YYREEE (reference sequence). The CDR3 spans 17 residues. V was shortened by 0 bases and J by 7 bases, with 20 bases between the two germline ends. This CDR3 reads CASSLGRERSPGQPQHF. DNA for the CDR3: TGTGCCAGCAGCTTGGGGAGGGAAAGGAGTCCGGGGCAGCCCCAGCATTTT.

J is TRBJ1-5 and V is TRBV3-1; D is unresolved. V was pared by 8 bases and J by 5 bases, with 10 bases between. CDR1 is LGHDT and CDR2 is YNNKEL in the germline V gene (reference sequence). This CDR3 contains 12 residues. The CDR3 sequence: CASGHSDQPQHF. In nucleotides, the CDR3 is TGTGCCAGCGGGCACTCGGATCAGCCCCAGCATTTT.

The chain employs TRBV6-1 and TRBJ1-2; 9 bases line up with TRBD1. Trimming removed 4 bases from V and 3 bases from J; junction bases left unmatched: 12. Germline values: CDR1 MNHNS, CDR2 SASEGT. The CDR3 contains 17 residues. The CDR3 loop is CASSVSLGGTGYYGYTF. The CDR3 nucleotides are TGTGCCAGCAGTGTATCCCTGGGGGGGACAGGGTACTATGGCTACACCTTC.